These T cell receptor beta chains were read from a single sample in a study of cytomegalovirus exposure and HLA in healthy donors. Data came from immunoSEQ multiplex PCR; TCRdb stores just in-frame clones and leaves some out. Of 180,000 or so clones in the sample, roughly 87% were seen once. Material: PBMCs. These TCRs come from a man aged 35-49 years in good health and CMV-seronegative. Both conserved end residues are part of each CDR3. The D gene is left open where the match is weak. Size values are once, few and many counts, or a class for expanded clones, and some rows have none.

>TRBJ2-3|TRBV5-1|few|TRBD2
TGCGCCAGCAGCTTAGGGACTAGCGGAAGTCTCACAGATACGCAGTATTTT
CASSLGTSGSLTDTQYF
>TRBJ2-2|TRBV5-5|once|.
TGTGCCAGCAGCGACACTCTCTCGGAGGTGAACACCGGGGAGCTGTTTTTT
CASSDTLSEVNTGELFF
>TRBJ2-3|TRBV6-1|.|.
TGTGCCAGCAGTGAGCAGGGCCCCACAGATACGCAGTATTTT
CASSEQGPTDTQYF
>TRBJ2-3|TRBV11-3|.|.
TGTGCCAGCAGCTTAGATGGCAACCCCACAGATACGCAGTATTTT
CASSLDGNPTDTQYF
>TRBJ1-1|TRBV7-2|.|TRBD1
TGTGCCAGCACCGAGGACAGGAGCAGGAACACTGAAGCTTTCTTT
CASTEDRSRNTEAFF
>TRBJ2-7|TRBV28|.|.
TGTGCCAGCACTCCCGGGATCGGCGAGCAGTACTTC
CASTPGIGEQYF
>TRBJ1-1|TRBV5-6|.|.
TGTGCCAGCAGCCTGAGGTCTCTAGCTTTCTTT
CASSLRSLAFF
>TRBJ2-5|TRBV2|.|.
TGTGCCAGCACGGGGTTCCAGGAGACCCAGTACTTC
CASTGFQETQYF
>TRBJ2-3|TRBV7-2|.|TRBD1
TGTGCCAGCAGTTCAAGGGACAGACACACAGATACGCAGTATTTT
CASSSRDRHTDTQYF
>TRBJ2-7|TRBV4-1|once|TRBD2
TGCGCCAGCAGCCCTACTAGCGGGGGGGCCTACGAGCAGTACTTC
CASSPTSGGAYEQYF
>TRBJ2-5|TRBV6-6|.|TRBD2
TGTGCCAGCAGACCCGATCGACTAGCAGCGGAGACCCAGTACTTC
CASRPDRLAAETQYF
>TRBJ1-1|TRBV19|few|TRBD1
TGTGCCAGTACCGCCGGGACAGGTGTGAACACTGAAGCTTTCTTT
CASTAGTGVNTEAFF
>TRBJ1-5|TRBV7-2|.|TRBD1
TGTGCCAGCAGCTTACAGGGGGAGGGCAATCAGCCCCAGCATTTT
CASSLQGEGNQPQHF
>TRBJ1-2|TRBV7-2|.|.
TGTGCCAGCAGCCTCCGGGGTCCCGAGAACTATGGCTACACCTTC
CASSLRGPENYGYTF